This T cell receptor (beta chain) was captured in a study of blood T cells in healthy people across ages. This CDR3 has 13 amino acids. CDR1 MNHEY and CDR2 SVGEGT come from the germline V gene. Comments on this clonotype: A much larger clone is a single base away; this may be a read error.

Then a second PCR, running roughly 7 to 11 cycles, was carried out with a sample-barcoded 5' primer and a J-beta primer mix. The authors tagged each cDNA molecule using a template-switch adaptor with 12 random nucleotides. TCRdb re-analysed the 5' RACE reads in MiXCR, keeping a single row per CDR3 protein. In the table there are around 1.5 million distinct CDR3 sequences, around 55% of which are singletons. Drawn from each donor were 8.5 to 10 milliliters of peripheral blood. The chain employs TRBV6-2 or TRBV6-3 and TRBJ2-5; TRBD1 agrees at 7 bases. The last part of the DNA fits TRBJ2-7 better; the J call may be wrong. Sequenced material: blood. The receptor's source is a man younger than 30 in good health. The CDR3 DNA sequence: TGTGCCAGCAGTTACGGGACAGTCTACGAGCAGTACTTC. Amino acids: CASSYGTVYEQYF.